The rows below give T cell receptor beta chains drawn from one sample of a study of blood T cell repertoires in COVID-19. TCRdb's table, derived via immunoSEQ multiplex PCR, lists solely in-frame clones and lacks some. The sample contains 250,000 to 300,000 clones, under 90% of which appear only once. Sample: peripheral blood. The receptors originated from a man aged 45-65 years with acute or convalescent COVID-19. The CDR3 runs from the conserved cysteine through the conserved F or W. D genes are given only for firm matches. For some rows the clone size is stated as once, few or many, or as a class when expanded; others skip it.

TRBJ1-4 TRBV19 - - TGTGCCAGTAGTACGGCAGGGCGGGAAAAACTGTTTTTT CASSTAGREKLFF
TRBJ2-4 TRBV30 - - TGTGCCTGGAAAAAGATACCCCCCAACGGGGACATTCAGTACTTC CAWKKIPPNGDIQYF
TRBJ2-1 TRBV29-1 - - TGCAGCGTTGGCCCTGAGGGTGAGCAGTTCTTC CSVGPEGEQFF
TRBJ1-2 TRBV7-9 few - TGTGCCAGCAGCTTAGTTCGGGGAGGCCCTTTTGGCTACACCTTC CASSLVRGGPFGYTF
TRBJ2-3 TRBV20-1 - TRBD2 TGCAGTGCTAGTAGGTCCACGGGAGGTATCACAGATACGCAGTATTTT CSASRSTGGITDTQYF
TRBJ1-5 TRBV6-5 - - TGTGCCAGCAGTTACGGTCAGGATCAGCCCCAGCATTTT CASSYGQDQPQHF
TRBJ1-1 TRBV19 - - TGTGCCAGTAGTATAGTGGGGGGTCCCACTGAAGCTTTCTTT CASSIVGGPTEAFF
TRBJ2-1 TRBV7-9 - TRBD2 TGTGCCAGCAGCTTATTCGGTCTGGCGGGGGAGCACAATGAGCAGTTCTTC CASSLFGLAGEHNEQFF
TRBJ2-7 TRBV19 - TRBD1 TGTGCCGAAACATGGACAGGGCCATTATACGAGCAGTACTTC CAETWTGPLYEQYF
TRBJ1-5 TRBV5-5 - - TGTGCCAGCAGCTTTCTTGATCAGCCCCAGCATTTT CASSFLDQPQHF
TRBJ1-1 TRBV30 few - TGTGCCTGGAAACCTAGCAAGAACACTGAAGCTTTCTTT CAWKPSKNTEAFF
TRBJ1-1 TRBV9 - TRBD1 TGTGCCAGCAGTTTGACAGGGGAGAACACTGAAGCTTTCTTT CASSLTGENTEAFF
TRBJ1-4 TRBV2 - - TGTGCCAGCAGTGACGTGGGAGCAACTAATGAAAAACTGTTTTTT CASSDVGATNEKLFF
TRBJ1-2 TRBV13 - - TGTGCCAGCAGCTCGGGACTGCCCTACTATGGCTACACCTTC CASSSGLPYYGYTF
TRBJ1-1 TRBV6-5 - - TGTGCCAGCAGCCAGACAAACACTGAAGCTTTCTTT CASSQTNTEAFF
TRBJ2-3 TRBV4-2 - TRBD2 TGTGCCAGCAGCCAAGGTAGTCTAGCGGGGGGGCCGGGCACAGATACGCAGTATTTT CASSQGSLAGGPGTDTQYF
TRBJ1-1 TRBV6-5 - TRBD1 TGTGCCAGCAGTTACCGTCTTGTACAGGGGGCCGAAGCTTTCTTT CASSYRLVQGAEAFF
TRBJ1-2 TRBV5-5 - TRBD1 TGTGCCAGCAGCTTGGTGGGGGGGACAGGGGCCGGCTATGGCTACACCTTC CASSLVGGTGAGYGYTF
TRBJ2-7 TRBV11-3 - TRBD1 TGTGCCAGCAGCACCTCCCGGGACAGCACCTACGAGCAGTACTTC CASSTSRDSTYEQYF
TRBJ1-4 TRBV3-1/TRBV3-2 - - TGTGCCAGCAGCCAATCCGGGACTGTGAATGAAAAACTGTTTTTT CASSQSGTVNEKLFF
TRBJ2-7 TRBV10-3 once TRBD1 TGTGCCACTACGGGACAGGGGAACGACGAGCAGTACTTC CATTGQGNDEQYF
TRBJ1-5 TRBV2 - - TGTGCCAGCAGTGATTGGGGACTGGATAGCAATCAGCCCCAGCATTTT CASSDWGLDSNQPQHF
TRBJ1-2 TRBV7-3 - - TGTGCCAGCAGCTTACCCGGACAGAGGAACTATGGCTACACCTTC CASSLPGQRNYGYTF
TRBJ2-7 TRBV7-9 few - TGTGCCAGCAGCCCCGGAGAGGCGGCCATTGTGGAGCAGTACTTC CASSPGEAAIVEQYF
TRBJ2-2 TRBV7-3 - - TGTGCCAGCAGCCAAACACCGCGGTCAGGGTGGGCCGGGGAGCTGTTTTTT CASSQTPRSGWAGELFF
TRBJ1-2 TRBV9 - - TGTGCCAGCAGCGACGGGGGAGGGGAGGACTATGGCTACACCTTC CASSDGGGEDYGYTF
TRBJ1-1 TRBV30 - - TGTGCCTGGAGTCTTTGGGGGGACACTGAAGCTTTCTTT CAWSLWGDTEAFF
TRBJ1-4 TRBV5-4 once - TGTGCCAGCAGCCGGGGACTTAACGGAGAAAAACTGTTTTTT CASSRGLNGEKLFF
TRBJ2-2 TRBV11-2 - TRBD1 TGTGCCAGCAGGAAAGGGACAGGGGGACGCGGCGGGGAGCTGTTTTTT CASRKGTGGRGGELFF
TRBJ2-2 TRBV9 - - TGTGCCAGCAGCGGCCCAGACACCGGGGAGCTGTTTTTT CASSGPDTGELFF
TRBJ2-2 TRBV7-9 - - TGTGCCAGCAGCTTACTAGACGGGAACACCGGGGAGCTGTTTTTT CASSLLDGNTGELFF
TRBJ1-2 TRBV5-1 - TRBD1 TGCGCCAGTCAGCCCGGACAGGGGACTGGCTACACCTTC CASQPGQGTGYTF
TRBJ1-1 TRBV10-3 - - TGTGCCACCAATTCGTGGCTGGACACTGAAGCTTTCTTT CATNSWLDTEAFF
TRBJ2-2 TRBV2 - - TGTGCCACCAGCGTGGAGAGGAACACCGGGGAGCTGTTTTTT CATSVERNTGELFF
TRBJ2-7 TRBV5-1 - TRBD2 TGCGCCAGCAGCTCCACCCGGCCTAGCGGGGGCTACGAGCAGTACTTC CASSSTRPSGGYEQYF
TRBJ2-6 TRBV7-3 - TRBD1 TGTGCCAGCAGCTTGCGACAGGGGGCAGGTGGGGCCAACGTCCTGACTTTC CASSLRQGAGGANVLTF
TRBJ2-7 TRBV5-6 - - TGTGCCAGCAGCCACGACAGCTCCTACGAGCAGTACTTC CASSHDSSYEQYF
TRBJ1-2 TRBV12-3/TRBV12-4 - - TGTGCCAGCAGTTTAACAGAGAACTATGGCTACACCTTC CASSLTENYGYTF
TRBJ1-3 TRBV5-4 - TRBD1 TGTGCCAGCAGCTTGGCGGCAGGGGGCCTAAACACCATATATTTT CASSLAAGGLNTIYF
TRBJ2-6 TRBV5-1 once - TGCGCCAGCAGCTTGGACAGAGCTGGGGCCAACGTCCTGACTTTC CASSLDRAGANVLTF
TRBJ1-3 TRBV5-8 - - TGTGCCAGCATCCCCTGGCGGGGGTCTGGAAACACCATATATTTT CASIPWRGSGNTIYF
TRBJ2-7 TRBV3-1/TRBV3-2 - TRBD2 TGTGCCAGCAGCCCTCGGGAGCTAGCGGGGACCTACGAGCAGTACTTC CASSPRELAGTYEQYF
TRBJ1-5 TRBV2 - TRBD1 TGTGCCAGCAGTGAGGACAGGGTTTCAACTACGGGATATCAGCCCCAGCATTTT CASSEDRVSTTGYQPQHF
TRBJ2-1 TRBV7-9 - TRBD1 TGTGCCAGCAGCTTGACAGGGGTTATTAGGAATGAGCAGTTCTTC CASSLTGVIRNEQFF
TRBJ1-2 TRBV6-5 - TRBD1 TGTGCCAGCAGCCCACAGGGGGAGTCCCTGGGGGGCTACACCTTC CASSPQGESLGGYTF
TRBJ1-4 TRBV21-1 once - TGTGCCAGCAGCCCACCAGGGGAGCCTAATGAAAAACTGTTTTTT CASSPPGEPNEKLFF
TRBJ1-5 TRBV6-6 - TRBD1 TGTGCCAGCAGTTACAACAGGGGGGCCGGTCAGCCCCAGCATTTT CASSYNRGAGQPQHF
TRBJ1-5 TRBV28 few - TGTGCCAGCATTCGGGGAATGGGCAATCAGCCCCAGCATTTT CASIRGMGNQPQHF
TRBJ1-1 TRBV4-2 - - TGTGCCAGCAGCCCCTCAGCAGGGGAGAACACTGAAGCTTTCTTT CASSPSAGENTEAFF
TRBJ1-1 TRBV19 - - TGTGCCAGTAGTACAAGGGGGAGGGAACCGGTGAACACTGAAGCTTTCTTT CASSTRGREPVNTEAFF
TRBJ2-7 TRBV30 - - TGTGCCTGGAGTCCCCCTGGGAGTCCCTACGAGCAGTACTTC CAWSPPGSPYEQYF
TRBJ1-1 TRBV11-3 - - TGTGCCAGCAGCTTAGAGGCGGGGAGCGCTGAAGCTTTCTTT CASSLEAGSAEAFF
TRBJ1-1 TRBV10-1 - - TGCGCCAGCAGTGAGTCGAAAGGGGTGAGGAACACTGAAGCTTTCTTT CASSESKGVRNTEAFF